These 17 T cell receptor beta chains share one sample of origin, sequenced in a study of cytomegalovirus exposure and HLA in healthy donors. 60 Vbeta and 13 Jbeta primers were used in PCR. Measured with immunoSEQ multiplex PCR; TCRdb has only the in-frame clones, and not every one. This table holds fewer than 150,000 clones, approximately 72% found once. Sequenced input: PBMCs. These receptor sequences come from a woman in her 40s in good health and CMV-seropositive.

The rearrangement joins TRBV11-2 to TRBJ2-5, with D possibly TRBD2 on 5 matching bases. The germline V gene has CDR1 SGHAT and CDR2 FQNNGV. Trimming stripped 1 base from V and 5 bases from J, with 11 bases between. This CDR3 has 14 amino acids. CDR3 DNA: TGTGCCAGCAGCTTAGGATTACCGGGGGAGACCCAGTACTTC. Translation: CASSLGLPGETQYF. The full variable domain, completed using reference TRBV11-2 and TRBJ2-5, is EAGVAQSPRYKIIEKRQSVAFWCNPISGHATLYWYQQILGQGPKLLIQFQNNGVVDDSQLPKDRFSAERLKGVDSTLKIQPAKLEDSAVYLCASSLGLPGETQYFGPGTRLLVL.

The V and J genes are TRBV5-4 and TRBJ1-6, with 7 bases fitting TRBD1. The CDR3 is made up of 14 amino acids. Losses at the gene ends were 0 bases for V and 9 bases for J; bases not matched to a gene: 3. Germline V gene sequence: CDR1 SGHNT, CDR2 YYREEE (reference sequence). CDR3 sequence (DNA): TGTGCCAGCAGCTTGGACAGGGGTAGTTCACCCCTCCACTTT. Amino acids: CASSLDRGSSPLHF.

This sequence joins TRBV18 and TRBJ1-1; TRBD1 might be the D (5 bases). The CDR3 is made up of 14 amino acids. Per germline, CDR1 KGHSH and CDR2 LQKENI. Trimming shortened V by 1 base and J by 1 base, and 7 bases separated the two germline ends. The CDR3 here is CASSPRDRNTEAFF. CDR3 DNA sequence: TGTGCCAGCTCACCACGCGACAGGAACACTGAAGCTTTCTTT.

This clone was recorded only once. The rearrangement joins TRBV4-1 to TRBJ2-7, with 9 bases aligning to TRBD2. With V trimmed by 5 bases and J by 5 bases, 4 bases remained unmatched. The CDR3 sequence is 13 residues long. From germline, CDR1 is MGHRA and CDR2 YSYEKL. The CDR3 DNA reads TGCGCCAGCAGCGCCGGGACTAGCAACGAGCAGTACTTC. Amino acids: CASSAGTSNEQYF.

The genes are TRBV5-1 and TRBJ2-7; TRBD1 is a possible D gene (5 bases). V lost 0 bases to trimming and J lost 3 bases, with 10 bases between them. The CDR3 consists of 14 residues. Germline assignment: CDR1 SGHRS and CDR2 YFSETQ. This CDR3 reads CASSLAGLSYEQYF. CDR3 bases: TGCGCCAGCAGCTTGGCAGGGCTGAGCTACGAGCAGTACTTC.

The chain combines TRBV6-5 with TRBJ2-5; 8 bases agree with TRBD2. The germline V gene encodes CDR1 MNHEY and CDR2 SVGAGI. V was pared by 6 bases and J by 5 bases, with 5 bases of the junction left unmatched. This CDR3 has 13 residues. CDR3 nucleotide sequence: TGTGCCAGCAGCACGGGGGGGCGGGAGACCCAGTACTTC. This gives the protein CASSTGGRETQYF.

The chain joins TRBV7-3 to TRBJ2-6; TRBD1 is a possible D gene (7 bases). Germline V gene lookup returns CDR1 SGHTA and CDR2 FQGTGA. The ends were cut back, 4 bases at V and 11 bases at J, with 12 bases in the middle. The CDR3 runs 13 residues. The CDR3: CASSSQGGDVLTF. The CDR3 DNA reads TGTGCCAGCAGCTCCCAGGGGGGTGACGTCCTGACTTTC.

The rearrangement joins TRBV5-3 to TRBJ1-1; no definite D call. TRBV5-3 has ORF status, its function being uncertain. The V end lost 4 bases, the J end lost 1 base, and 11 bases lay between the germline ends. The CDR3 is made up of 14 amino acids. In DNA form, the CDR3 reads TGTGCCAGAAGCATCCAGGAACCGAACACTGAAGCTTTCTTT. This encodes CARSIQEPNTEAFF.

The V gene is TRBV29-1, the J gene TRBJ2-3; the D gene is possibly TRBD2 (7 bases). Trimming stripped 4 bases from V and 6 bases from J, with 14 bases between. This CDR3 spans 13 amino acids. Germline-derived CDR1 and CDR2 are SQVTM and ANQGSEA. The CDR3 sequence: CSVVRGALDTQYF. The CDR3 DNA follows: TGCAGCGTTGTCCGGGGGGCGCTTGATACGCAGTATTTT.

The rearrangement links TRBV7-2 to TRBJ2-1; TRBD2 matches at 9 bases. CDR1 and CDR2 (germline): SGHTA, FQGNSA. Germline trimming cut 4 bases from V and 9 bases from J; bases unmatched to any gene: 13. CDR3 size: 16 residues. CDR3 DNA: TGTGCCAGCAGCTCCTCGTGGGGCGGGGGGGGTCTTGAGCAGTTCTTC. It specifies CASSSSWGGGGLEQFF. The full variable domain, in which reference TRBV7-2 and TRBJ2-1 provide the parts outside the CDR3, is GAGVSQSPSNKVTEKGKDVELRCDPISGHTALYWYRQSLGQGLEFLIYFQGNSAPDKSGLPSDRFSAERTGGSVSTLTIQRTQQEDSAVYLCASSSSWGGGGLEQFFGPGTRLTVL.

The chain couples TRBV7-8 to TRBJ2-2; 15 nucleotides agree with TRBD2. The CDR3 is 17 residues long. The V gene end was trimmed by 2 bases and the J gene end by 9 bases; junction bases not matched to a gene: 7. CDR1 is SGHVS, CDR2 FQNEAQ, per germline. CDR3 in DNA: TGTGCCAGCAGCTTACCCCCGGGACTAGCGGGGGGACGGGAGCTGTTTTTT. It yields the protein CASSLPPGLAGGRELFF. The full variable domain, in which reference TRBV7-8 and TRBJ2-2 provide the parts outside the CDR3, is GAGVSQSPRYKVAKRGQDVALRCDPISGHVSLFWYQQALGQGPEFLTYFQNEAQLDKSGLPSDRFFAERPEGSVSTLKIQRTQQEDSAVYLCASSLPPGLAGGRELFFGEGSRLTVL.

The chain links TRBV7-8 to TRBJ2-5; 8 nucleotides agree with TRBD2. The J call could be wrong; TRBJ2-7 is a better fit for the DNA end. CDR3 length: 16 residues. Looked up from germline, CDR1 is SGHVS and CDR2 is FQNEAQ. This CDR3 reads CASSFYGGVPSYEQYF. CDR3 bases: TGTGCCAGCAGCTTTTACGGGGGGGTACCCTCCTACGAGCAGTACTTC.

CDR3 nucleotides: TGCGCCAGCAGCCACCCGACAGGGAACAATGAGCAGTTCTTC. This translates into CASSHPTGNNEQFF. The chain links TRBV5-1 to TRBJ2-1, with 7 bases aligning to TRBD1. The junction had 6 bases not matched to a gene; V was cut back by 4 bases and J by 5 bases. The germline gives CDR1 SGHRS, CDR2 YFSETQ. The CDR3 has 14 residues.

This clone was observed a handful of times. V usage is TRBV29-1 and J usage is TRBJ1-4, with D perhaps matching TRBD1 (5 bases). This CDR3 is built from 12 residues. V lost 4 bases and J 4 bases, leaving 7 bases between the germline ends. The germline V gene has CDR1 SQVTM and CDR2 ANQGSEA. CDR3 region: CSVGQNNEKLFF. CDR3 DNA sequence: TGCAGCGTTGGACAGAATAATGAAAAACTGTTTTTT.

This rearrangement joins TRBV7-2 to TRBJ2-3; perhaps TRBD2 as D (9 bases). With 5 bases removed from V and 4 bases from J, the gap between germline ends came to 22 bases. The length of the CDR3 is 17 residues. Germline V gene data show CDR1 as SGHTA and CDR2 as FQGNSA. This CDR3 is CASSPGGGGAKSDTQYF. The CDR3 nucleotides are TGTGCCAGCAGCCCAGGGGGCGGGGGGGCCAAGTCAGATACGCAGTATTTT.

This clone has more than one count but fewer than ten. This rearrangement joins TRBV5-6 to TRBJ2-7; 7 positions match TRBD1. J gave up 3 bases and V 5 bases, and 14 bases lay outside the gene matches. The CDR3 has 16 residues. The germline gives CDR1 SGHDT, CDR2 YYEEEE. Written as DNA, the CDR3 is TGTGCCAGCAGGCGAAACAGGGGAGTAAGAGTCTACGAGCAGTACTTC. It codes for CASRRNRGVRVYEQYF.

This clone has just a few counts. The chain recombines TRBV6-5 with TRBJ1-2; 9 bases agree with TRBD1. The CDR3 runs 13 residues. Germline V gives CDR1 MNHEY, CDR2 SVGAGI. Germline trimming cut 2 bases from V and 7 bases from J; bases unmatched to any gene: 2. The CDR3 sequence is CASSYTGGFGYTF. Written as DNA, the CDR3 is TGTGCCAGCAGTTACACAGGGGGCTTTGGCTACACCTTC.